What follows are 32 T cell receptor beta chains derived from one specimen sequenced in a study of T cell responses to AZD1222 COVID-19 vaccine. Assay: immunoSEQ multiplex PCR; the TCRdb copy retains only in-frame clones and omits some. The sample records 110,000 to 150,000 clones, approximately 92% being singletons. Sample: peripheral blood, taken on day 0 of AZD1222 vaccination. The receptors originated from an adult in good health.

The rearrangement uses TRBV9 and TRBJ2-7; 7 bases align to TRBD1. Germline V gene data show CDR1 as SGDLS and CDR2 as YYNGEE. The CDR3 spans 14 residues. V lost 2 bases, J lost 0 bases, and 2 bases stayed unmatched. The CDR3 DNA is TGTGCCAGCAGCGTTCGGGACAGCTCCTACGAGCAGTACTTC. Amino acid sequence: CASSVRDSSYEQYF. Full variable domain (remainder filled in from reference TRBV9 and TRBJ2-7): DSGVTQTPKHLITATGQRVTLRCSPRSGDLSVYWYQQSLDQGLQFLIQYYNGEERAKGNILERFSAQQFPDLHSELNLSSLELGDSALYFCASSVRDSSYEQYFGPGTRLTVT.

This clone has just a few counts. The V gene is TRBV7-2, the J gene TRBJ2-5; no definite D call. Germline values: CDR1 SGHTA, CDR2 FQGNSA. V lost 3 bases to trimming and J lost 7 bases, with 12 bases between them. The CDR3 is 13 amino acids. CDR3 coding DNA: TGTGCCAGCAGCTTGATAGGTTTGGGGACCCAGTACTTC. Its translation: CASSLIGLGTQYF. The entire variable domain, with the rest obtained from reference TRBV7-2 and TRBJ2-5, is as follows: GAGVSQSPSNKVTEKGKDVELRCDPISGHTALYWYRQSLGQGLEFLIYFQGNSAPDKSGLPSDRFSAERTGGSVSTLTIQRTQQEDSAVYLCASSLIGLGTQYFGPGTRLLVL.

V gene TRBV6-2 or TRBV6-3 combines with J gene TRBJ1-4, with TRBD1 identical over 9 bases. The CDR3 covers 16 residues. V lost 2 bases to trimming and J lost 5 bases; unmatched junction nucleotides: 6. Germline loops: CDR1 MNHEY, CDR2 SVGEGT. DNA of the CDR3: TGTGCCAGCAGTTACAGGGGGACAGGGAGGAATGAAAAACTGTTTTTT. It specifies CASSYRGTGRNEKLFF.

This chain links TRBV29-1 with TRBJ2-5; the D call may be TRBD1 or TRBD2 (6 bases each). V shed 7 bases and J shed 5 bases, with 17 bases lying between them. Germline values: CDR1 SQVTM, CDR2 ANQGSEA. There are 13 residues in the CDR3. The CDR3 reads CSGAGQGTETQYF. The CDR3 DNA reads TGCAGCGGTGCGGGACAAGGGACGGAGACCCAGTACTTC.

The V call is TRBV29-1, the J call TRBJ1-1; 7 bases map to TRBD1. CDR1 and CDR2 (germline): SQVTM, ANQGSEA. The CDR3 is made up of 15 amino acids. Trimming cost V 7 bases and J 1 base; bases outside gene matches: 12. CDR3 nucleotide sequence: TGCAGCGCCGGGACAGTTGCCATTTGGAACACTGAAGCTTTCTTT. Translated: CSAGTVAIWNTEAFF.

This rearrangement joins TRBV6-5 to TRBJ2-3; TRBD2 matches at 10 bases. The germline V gene encodes CDR1 MNHEY and CDR2 SVGAGI. CDR3 length: 14 amino acids. V dropped 6 bases and J dropped 5; count of bases not matched to a gene: 5. The CDR3 bases are TGTGCCAGCAGGAGGACTAGCGGTGGAGATACGCAGTATTTT. It encodes CASRRTSGGDTQYF.

The J gene is TRBJ1-5, the V gene TRBV18; 7 bases align to TRBD1. Germline values: CDR1 KGHSH, CDR2 LQKENI. V lost 5 bases to trimming and J lost 2 bases; unmatched junction nucleotides: 0. This CDR3 is 13 amino acids long. CDR3 loop: CASSGTGNQPQHF. Here the CDR3 DNA reads TGTGCCAGCTCAGGGACAGGCAATCAGCCCCAGCATTTT.

The CDR3 bases are TGTGCCAGCAGTGAGGCCCCAGAGACCCAGTACTTC. This sequence encodes CASSEAPETQYF. The V and J genes are TRBV2 and TRBJ2-5; D gene ambiguous. CDR1 and CDR2 (germline): SNHLY, FYNNEI. CDR3 length: 12 residues. V lost 3 bases and J lost 4, with 6 bases in between.

The chain uses TRBV29-1 and TRBJ1-1; D remains ambiguous. Trimming took off 0 bases at V and 2 bases at J, with 13 bases between the two ends. Germline V CDR1 and CDR2: SQVTM, ANQGSEA. The CDR3 spans 15 residues. The chain's CDR3 is CSVEDYRGGNTEAFF. The CDR3 nucleotides read TGCAGCGTTGAAGATTACCGGGGAGGAAACACTGAAGCTTTCTTT.

In its sample, this clone was seen once. The chain recombines TRBV28 with TRBJ1-5; no reliable D call. Trimming took 4 bases from V and 7 from J, leaving 11 bases between them. The germline V gene encodes CDR1 MDHEN and CDR2 SYDVKM. The CDR3 runs 13 residues. Written as DNA, the CDR3 is TGTGCCAGCAGTTGGGCGATGGACCAGCCCCAGCATTTT. The encoded protein is CASSWAMDQPQHF. The entire variable domain, with the rest obtained from reference TRBV28 and TRBJ1-5, is as follows: DVKVTQSSRYLVKRTGEKVFLECVQDMDHENMFWYRQDPGLGLRLIYFSYDVKMKEKGDIPEGYSVSREKKERFSLILESASTNQTSMYLCASSWAMDQPQHFGDGTRLSIL.

The gene calls are TRBV7-3 and TRBJ2-1, with TRBD2 as a possible D gene (6 bases). Germline loops: CDR1 SGHTA, CDR2 FQGTGA. Trimming took 0 bases from V and 0 from J, leaving 6 bases between them. The CDR3 length is 15 residues. The CDR3 coding sequence is TGTGCCAGCAGCTTAACCGGGAGCTCCTACAATGAGCAGTTCTTC. This translates into CASSLTGSSYNEQFF.

The chain is built from TRBV28 and TRBJ1-2; 10 nucleotides match TRBD1. Germline CDR1 is MDHEN and CDR2 is SYDVKM. The trim removed 6 bases at V and 0 bases at J, leaving 1 base unmatched. The CDR3 length is 14 residues. CDR3 DNA sequence: TGTGCCAGCAGCGACAGGGGGCCTAACTATGGCTACACCTTC. It translates to CASSDRGPNYGYTF.

This clone was observed a few times. The rearrangement joins TRBV3-1 (or the pseudogene TRBV3-2) to TRBJ1-2; D may be TRBD1 (5 bases). This CDR3 has 15 residues. Looked up from germline, CDR1 is LGHDT and CDR2 is YNNKEL (reference sequence). V lost 0 bases, J lost 5 bases, and 13 bases lay in between. The CDR3 DNA reads TGTGCCAGCAGCCAAGAATCGACAGCTCATTATGGCTACACCTTC. It codes for CASSQESTAHYGYTF.

This clone was observed once. This chain links TRBV28 with TRBJ1-5, with D possibly TRBD1 on 5 matching bases. Germline values: CDR1 MDHEN, CDR2 SYDVKM. The V end was cut by 6 bases, the J end by 7 bases, with 13 bases between. The CDR3 contains 13 residues. The chain's CDR3 is CASRSGDGQPQHF. CDR3 DNA sequence: TGTGCCAGCAGATCGGGGGACGGACAGCCCCAGCATTTT.

J is TRBJ2-5 and V is TRBV19, with D unclear. Trimming stripped 6 bases from V and 2 bases from J, with 10 bases between. The CDR3 covers 13 residues. Germline V lookup: CDR1 LNHDA, CDR2 SQIVND (reference sequence). The CDR3 coding sequence is TGTGCCAGTAGCCCGTCGGTTCAAGAGACCCAGTACTTC. Translated: CASSPSVQETQYF.

The V and J genes are TRBV2 and TRBJ1-4, with 8 bases that match TRBD1. In germline, CDR1 is SNHLY, CDR2 FYNNEI. V shed 3 bases and J 8 bases; nucleotides not matched to a gene: 11. CDR3 size: 16 residues. This chain's CDR3 is CASSDLTWTGTEKLFF. Written as DNA, the CDR3 is TGTGCCAGCAGTGACCTCACATGGACAGGGACGGAAAAACTGTTTTTT.

This chain uses TRBV6-6 with TRBJ1-5; D unresolved. Trimming took 2 bases from V and 6 from J, leaving 11 bases between them. Germline V lookup: CDR1 MNHNY, CDR2 SVGAGI (reference sequence). There are 14 residues in the CDR3. CDR3 region: CASSYNGEGQPQHF. CDR3 sequence (DNA): TGTGCCAGCAGTTACAACGGAGAGGGTCAGCCCCAGCATTTT.

CDR3 residues: CASSPSGRSEYNSPLHF. CDR3 nucleotides: TGTGCCAGCAGTCCCTCGGGCCGTAGTGAATATAATTCACCCCTCCACTTT. The gene calls are TRBV28 and TRBJ1-6; no reliable D call. The V end was cut by 5 bases, the J end by 4 bases, with 18 bases between. CDR1 is MDHEN, CDR2 SYDVKM, per germline. The CDR3 length is 17 residues.

The CDR3 nucleotides read TGCGCCAGCAGCTTACAGGGGGGTGACTACACCTTC. Its translation: CASSLQGGDYTF. V gene TRBV5-1 combines with J gene TRBJ1-2; TRBD1 matches at 8 bases. The CDR3 loop spans 12 amino acids. Germline V gene lookup returns CDR1 SGHRS and CDR2 YFSETQ. V lost 2 bases and J lost 10; bases outside the gene matches: 4.

The chain has TRBV7-9 and TRBJ2-7, with D possibly TRBD1 on 6 matching bases. Looked up from germline, CDR1 is SEHNR and CDR2 is FQNEAQ (reference sequence). Trimming shortened V by 1 base and J by 6 bases, and 10 bases separated the two germline ends. The CDR3 extends over 13 amino acids. CDR3 sequence: CASSLDNRAEQYF. In DNA form, the CDR3 reads TGTGCCAGCAGCTTAGACAACAGGGCCGAGCAGTACTTC.

The rearrangement joins TRBV18 to TRBJ2-5; the D call may be TRBD1 or TRBD2 (5 bases each). Germline CDR1 and CDR2: KGHSH and LQKENI. This CDR3 region has 15 residues. The V gene lost 1 base and the J gene lost 5 bases, with 14 bases spanning the gap. The DNA for the CDR3 is TGTGCCAGCTCACCACTCGAGGGGATCGGGGAGACCCAGTACTTC. The encoded protein is CASSPLEGIGETQYF.

This chain links TRBV7-9 with TRBJ1-2, with D perhaps matching TRBD1 (5 bases). The CDR3 is 14 residues long. In germline, CDR1 is SEHNR, CDR2 FQNEAQ (reference sequence). The V end lost 2 bases, the J end lost 4 bases, and 11 bases lay between the germline ends. This CDR3 reads CASSLIGGTYGYTF. The CDR3 nucleotides are TGTGCCAGCAGCTTAATTGGGGGGACCTATGGCTACACCTTC.

DNA of the CDR3: TGTGCCAGCAGCTTGGTCGGTTCGAACTCCTACGAGCAGTACTTC. Amino acids: CASSLVGSNSYEQYF. The genes are TRBV5-5 and TRBJ2-7; D is undetermined. In germline, CDR1 is SGHKS, CDR2 YYEKEE (reference sequence). The CDR3 runs to 15 residues. Deletions cut 0 bases from V and 0 bases from J, with 10 bases between. The full variable domain, completed using reference TRBV5-5 and TRBJ2-7, is DAGVTQSPTHLIKTRGQQVTLRCSPISGHKSVSWYQQVLGQGPQFIFQYYEKEERGRGNFPDRFSARQFPNYSSELNVNALLLGDSALYLCASSLVGSNSYEQYFGPGTRLTVT.

This clone was recorded only once. The rearrangement uses TRBV4-1 and TRBJ1-5; perhaps TRBD1 as D (5 bases). Germline lookup yields CDR1 MGHRA and CDR2 YSYEKL. Trimming stripped 6 bases from V and 0 bases from J, with 12 bases between. The CDR3 has 15 amino acids. CDR3 sequence: CASRTRQYSNQPQHF. The DNA of the CDR3 is TGCGCCAGCAGGACCAGACAGTATAGCAATCAGCCCCAGCATTTT.

The chain uses TRBV5-4 and TRBJ2-1; TRBD2 agrees at 13 bases. The junction had 10 bases not matched to a gene; V was cut back by 6 bases and J by 7 bases. The germline V gene has CDR1 SGHNT and CDR2 YYREEE (reference sequence). The CDR3 runs to 16 residues. The CDR3 DNA is TGTGCCAGCACCCCAGGAGGACTAGCGGGAGAAAATGAGCAGTTCTTC. This codes for CASTPGGLAGENEQFF. The full variable domain, completed using reference TRBV5-4 and TRBJ2-1, is ETGVTQSPTHLIKTRGQQVTLRCSSQSGHNTVSWYQQALGQGPQFIFQYYREEENGRGNFPPRFSGLQFPNYSSELNVNALELDDSALYLCASTPGGLAGENEQFFGPGTRLTVL.

Written as DNA, the CDR3 is TGTGCCAGCAGCGCCGGGACTCCAGGCACAGATACGCAGTATTTT. Amino acid sequence: CASSAGTPGTDTQYF. V is TRBV11-2 and J is TRBJ2-3; possibly TRBD2 for D (6 bases). CDR1 SGHAT and CDR2 FQNNGV come from the germline V gene. The CDR3 is 15 amino acids. Trimming pared 5 bases from V and 1 base from J, leaving 13 bases between.

This chain links TRBV3-1 (or the pseudogene TRBV3-2) with TRBJ2-3, with D perhaps matching TRBD2 (6 bases). The CDR3 length is 17 residues. V dropped 4 bases and J dropped 4 bases, with 21 bases sitting between them. Germline V gene lookup returns CDR1 LGHDT and CDR2 YNNKEL (reference sequence). CDR3: CASSPRGGDSGPDTQYF. The CDR3 region has the DNA TGTGCCAGCAGCCCCCGCGGTGGTGATAGCGGTCCAGATACGCAGTATTTT.

The chain recombines TRBV9 with TRBJ2-7; TRBD2 aligns across 8 bases. Trimming took 0 bases from V and 0 from J; bases not matched to a gene: 8. The CDR3 is 17 amino acids. Germline CDR1 is SGDLS and CDR2 is YYNGEE. CDR3 nucleotides: TGTGCCAGCAGCGTAGAGGCTAGCGGGCTAAGCTCCTACGAGCAGTACTTC. As protein: CASSVEASGLSSYEQYF.

The CDR3, as DNA: TGCGCCAGCAGCCAAGAAGGATGGACTCGGGGGCAGCCCCAGCATTTT. It specifies CASSQEGWTRGQPQHF. The chain joins TRBV4-1 to TRBJ1-5; D is possibly TRBD1 (5 bases). Per the germline V gene, CDR1 is MGHRA and CDR2 is YSYEKL. V lost 0 bases and J lost 7, with 16 bases in between. The CDR3 has 16 residues.

The chain has TRBV5-1 and TRBJ2-1; TRBD2 agrees at 9 bases. The CDR3 runs 14 residues. The V and J ends lost 8 bases and 7 bases, in that order; junction bases with no gene match: 10. Germline CDR1 and CDR2: SGHRS and YFSETQ. CDR3 residues: CASISGSSGNEQFF. The DNA of the CDR3 is TGCGCCAGTATTAGCGGGAGCTCTGGGAATGAGCAGTTCTTC.

The chain carries TRBV7-2 and TRBJ2-7, with a weak D call TRBD2 (5 bases). This CDR3 has 15 amino acids. The germline gives CDR1 SGHTA, CDR2 FQGNSA. Between the trimmed V and J ends, which lost 3 bases and 4 bases, there was a span of 16 bases. CDR3 sequence: CASSFLLTGTYEQYF. The CDR3 region has the DNA TGTGCCAGCAGCTTCCTACTGACGGGAACGTACGAGCAGTACTTC. The full variable domain, its missing parts supplied by reference TRBV7-2 and TRBJ2-7, is GAGVSQSPSNKVTEKGKDVELRCDPISGHTALYWYRQSLGQGLEFLIYFQGNSAPDKSGLPSDRFSAERTGGSVSTLTIQRTQQEDSAVYLCASSFLLTGTYEQYFGPGTRLTVT.

This chain links TRBV4-2 with TRBJ1-4, with 10 bases fitting TRBD1. The V gene end was trimmed by 0 bases and the J gene end by 5 bases; junction bases not matched to a gene: 3. This CDR3 is built from 16 residues. Per germline, CDR1 LGHNA and CDR2 YNFKEQ. DNA for the CDR3: TGTGCCAGCAGCCAAGACTGGGACAGGGGAAATGAAAAACTGTTTTTT. Translated, it gives CASSQDWDRGNEKLFF.